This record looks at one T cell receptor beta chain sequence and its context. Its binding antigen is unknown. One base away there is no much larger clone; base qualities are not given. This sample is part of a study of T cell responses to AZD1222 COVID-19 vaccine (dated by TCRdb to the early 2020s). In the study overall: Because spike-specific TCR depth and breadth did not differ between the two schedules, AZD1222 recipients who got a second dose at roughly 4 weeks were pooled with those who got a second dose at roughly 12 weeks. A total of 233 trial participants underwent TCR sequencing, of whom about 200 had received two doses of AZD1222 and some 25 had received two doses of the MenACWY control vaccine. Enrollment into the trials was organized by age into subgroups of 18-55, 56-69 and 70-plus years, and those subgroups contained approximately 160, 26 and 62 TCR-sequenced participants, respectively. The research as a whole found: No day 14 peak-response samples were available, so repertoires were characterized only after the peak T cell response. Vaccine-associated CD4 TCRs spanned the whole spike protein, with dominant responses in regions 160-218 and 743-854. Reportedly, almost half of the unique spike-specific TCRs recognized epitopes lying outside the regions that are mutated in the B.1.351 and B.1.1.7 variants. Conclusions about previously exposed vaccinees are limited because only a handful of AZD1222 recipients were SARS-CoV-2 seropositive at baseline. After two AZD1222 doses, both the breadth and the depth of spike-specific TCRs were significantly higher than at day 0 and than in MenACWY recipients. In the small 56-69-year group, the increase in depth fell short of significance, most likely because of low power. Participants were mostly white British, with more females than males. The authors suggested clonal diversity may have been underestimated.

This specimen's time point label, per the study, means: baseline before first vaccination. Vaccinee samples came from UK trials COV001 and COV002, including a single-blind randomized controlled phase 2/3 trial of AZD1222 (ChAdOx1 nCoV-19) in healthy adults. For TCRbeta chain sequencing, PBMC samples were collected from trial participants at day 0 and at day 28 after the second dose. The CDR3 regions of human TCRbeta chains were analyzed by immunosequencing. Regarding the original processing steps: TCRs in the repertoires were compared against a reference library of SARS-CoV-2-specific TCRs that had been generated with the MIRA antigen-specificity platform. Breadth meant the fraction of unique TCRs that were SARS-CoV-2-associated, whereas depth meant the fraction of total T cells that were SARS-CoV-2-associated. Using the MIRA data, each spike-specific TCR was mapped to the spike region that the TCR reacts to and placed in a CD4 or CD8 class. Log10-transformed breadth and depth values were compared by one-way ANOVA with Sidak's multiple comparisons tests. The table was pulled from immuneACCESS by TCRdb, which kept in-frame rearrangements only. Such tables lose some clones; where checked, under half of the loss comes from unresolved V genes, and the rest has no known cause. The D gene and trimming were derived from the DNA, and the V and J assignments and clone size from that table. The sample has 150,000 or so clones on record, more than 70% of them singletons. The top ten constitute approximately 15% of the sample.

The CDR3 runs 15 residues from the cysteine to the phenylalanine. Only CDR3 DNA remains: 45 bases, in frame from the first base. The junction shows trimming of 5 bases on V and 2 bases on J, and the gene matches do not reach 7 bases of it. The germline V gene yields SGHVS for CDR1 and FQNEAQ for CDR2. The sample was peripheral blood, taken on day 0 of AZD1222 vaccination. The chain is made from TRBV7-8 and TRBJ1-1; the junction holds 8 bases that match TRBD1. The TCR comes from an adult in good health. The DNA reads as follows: TGTGCCAGCAGCCCCGGGCCAGGGGGCAACACTGAAGCTTTCTTT. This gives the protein CASSPGPGGNTEAFF.